A selection of T cell receptor beta chains follows, all from one sample in a study of vaccination effects on CD4 cells after COVID-19. Method: immunoSEQ multiplex PCR; TCRdb's copy keeps in-frame clones and lacks some. The profile shows approximately 38,000 clones, 55% to 80% of them singletons. No antigen is known for these receptors. The source material was CD4+ T cells from PBMCs cultured without peptide, sampled after COVID-19 vaccination. The receptors come from a human donor who received a COVID-19 vaccine. Each CDR3 is given with its conserved first and last residue. D genes are given only for firm matches. Expanded clones get a size class; other rows say once, few or many, or leave the size out.

clone_size | j_call | v_call | d_call | cdr3_aa | cdr3_nt
. | TRBJ1-2 | TRBV12-3/TRBV12-4 | . | CASSFGENYGYTF | TGTGCCAGCAGTTTCGGGGAGAACTATGGCTACACCTTC
. | TRBJ2-7 | TRBV27 | TRBD2 | CASSLGFSGGEQYF | TGTGCCAGCAGTTTAGGCTTTAGCGGGGGCGAGCAGTACTTC
. | TRBJ2-7 | TRBV12-3/TRBV12-4 | . | CASSLQGYEQYF | TGTGCCAGCAGTTTGCAGGGATACGAGCAGTACTTC
. | TRBJ1-1 | TRBV19 | . | CASAVKGDTEAFF | TGTGCCAGCGCCGTAAAAGGGGACACTGAAGCTTTCTTT
. | TRBJ2-3 | TRBV3-1/TRBV3-2 | . | CASSQQPGGTDTQYF | TGTGCCAGCAGCCAACAACCGGGGGGCACAGATACGCAGTATTTT
. | TRBJ1-1 | TRBV6-1 | . | CASSDRGRWNTEAFF | TGTGCCAGCAGTGACCGGGGGCGGTGGAACACTGAAGCTTTCTTT
. | TRBJ1-1 | TRBV18 | . | CASSPPSGRRGTEAFF | TGTGCCAGCTCACCACCGTCAGGGAGGAGAGGCACTGAAGCTTTCTTT
. | TRBJ2-1 | TRBV9 | . | CASSVEGFPYNEQFF | TGTGCCAGCAGCGTTGAGGGGTTCCCCTACAATGAGCAGTTCTTC
. | TRBJ1-1 | TRBV27 | . | CASSSFTNLGNTEAFF | TGTGCCAGCAGTTCGTTCACGAATTTGGGGAACACTGAAGCTTTCTTT
. | TRBJ1-2 | TRBV20-1 | TRBD1 | CSAGGGTGSYYGYTF | TGCAGTGCTGGTGGAGGGACAGGGTCTTACTATGGCTACACCTTC
. | TRBJ2-7 | TRBV7-9 | TRBD2 | CASSSGTSATFNYEQYF | TGTGCCAGCAGCTCCGGGACTAGCGCCACTTTTAACTACGAGCAGTACTTC
once | TRBJ1-2 | TRBV18 | . | CASSTGYGYTF | TGTGCCAGCTCAACCGGATATGGCTACACCTTC
. | TRBJ2-3 | TRBV6-4 | TRBD2 | CASSDERGPRYTDTQYF | TGTGCCAGCAGTGACGAGCGGGGGCCTCGTTACACAGATACGCAGTATTTT
. | TRBJ2-2 | TRBV4-2 | TRBD2 | CASSPSAGGITGELFF | TGTGCCAGCAGCCCCTCCGCGGGAGGAATCACCGGGGAGCTGTTTTTT
. | TRBJ2-3 | TRBV11-2 | . | CASSLDTSLSTDTQYF | TGTGCCAGCAGCTTAGATACTAGCTTGAGCACAGATACGCAGTATTTT
. | TRBJ1-2 | TRBV6-5 | TRBD1 | CASRATGGNYGYTF | TGTGCCAGCAGGGCTACAGGGGGTAACTATGGCTACACCTTC
. | TRBJ1-2 | TRBV19 | TRBD1 | CASSRRQGGDGYTF | TGTGCCAGTAGTAGACGACAGGGGGGGGATGGCTACACCTTC
. | TRBJ1-2 | TRBV30 | . | CAWSVLGYGYTF | TGTGCCTGGAGTGTATTAGGCTATGGCTACACCTTC